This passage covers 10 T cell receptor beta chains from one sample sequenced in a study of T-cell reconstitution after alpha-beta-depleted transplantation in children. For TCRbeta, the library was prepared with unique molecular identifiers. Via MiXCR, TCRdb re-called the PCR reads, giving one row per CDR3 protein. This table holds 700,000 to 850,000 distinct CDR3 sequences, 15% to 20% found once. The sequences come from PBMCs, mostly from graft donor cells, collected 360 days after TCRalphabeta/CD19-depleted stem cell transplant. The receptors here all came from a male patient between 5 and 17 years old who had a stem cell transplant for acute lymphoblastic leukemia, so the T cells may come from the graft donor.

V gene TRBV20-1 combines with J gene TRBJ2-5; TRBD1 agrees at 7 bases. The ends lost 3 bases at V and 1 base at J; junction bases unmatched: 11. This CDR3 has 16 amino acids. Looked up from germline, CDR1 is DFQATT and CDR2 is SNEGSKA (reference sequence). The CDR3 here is CSARGGVQGPQETQYF. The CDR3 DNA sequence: TGCAGTGCTAGGGGTGGTGTACAGGGGCCCCAAGAGACCCAGTACTTC.

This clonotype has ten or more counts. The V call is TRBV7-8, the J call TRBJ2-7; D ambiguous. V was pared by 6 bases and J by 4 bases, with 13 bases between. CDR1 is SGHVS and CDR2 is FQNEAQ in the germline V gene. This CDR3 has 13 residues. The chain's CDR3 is CASRSNSFYEQYF. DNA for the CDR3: TGTGCCAGCAGATCTAACAGTTTTTACGAGCAGTACTTC.

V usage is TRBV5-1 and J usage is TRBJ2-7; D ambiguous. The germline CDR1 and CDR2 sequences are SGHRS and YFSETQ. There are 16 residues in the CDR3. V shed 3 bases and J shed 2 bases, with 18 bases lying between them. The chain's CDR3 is CASSWVKDGKAYEQYF. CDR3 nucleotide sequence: TGCGCCAGCAGCTGGGTTAAAGATGGGAAAGCCTACGAGCAGTACTTC.

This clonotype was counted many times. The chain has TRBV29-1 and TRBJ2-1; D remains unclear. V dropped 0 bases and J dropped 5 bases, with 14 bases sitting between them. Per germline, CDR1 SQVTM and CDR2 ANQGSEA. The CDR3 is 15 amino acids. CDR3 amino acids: CSVEDSFLEDNEQFF. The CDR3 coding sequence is TGCAGCGTTGAAGATTCGTTCCTAGAAGACAATGAGCAGTTCTTC.

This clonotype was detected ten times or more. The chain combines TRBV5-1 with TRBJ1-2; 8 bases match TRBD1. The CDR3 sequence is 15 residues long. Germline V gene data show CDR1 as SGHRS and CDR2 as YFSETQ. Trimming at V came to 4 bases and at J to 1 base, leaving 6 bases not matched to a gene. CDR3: CASSPGTGGNYGYTF. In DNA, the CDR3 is TGCGCCAGCAGCCCCGGGACAGGCGGTAACTATGGCTACACCTTC.

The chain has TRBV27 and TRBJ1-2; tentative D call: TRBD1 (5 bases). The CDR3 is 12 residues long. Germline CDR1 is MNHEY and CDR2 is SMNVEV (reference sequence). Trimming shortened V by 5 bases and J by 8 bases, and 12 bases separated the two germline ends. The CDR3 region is CASSRGGRGYTF. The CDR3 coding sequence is TGTGCCAGCAGTCGGGGGGGTCGGGGCTACACCTTC.

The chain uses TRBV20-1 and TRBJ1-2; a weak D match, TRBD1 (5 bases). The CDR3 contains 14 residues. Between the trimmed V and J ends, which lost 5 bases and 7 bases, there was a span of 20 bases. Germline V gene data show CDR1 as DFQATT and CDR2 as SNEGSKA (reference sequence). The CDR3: CSAGRGGDQGGYTF. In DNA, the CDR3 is TGCAGTGCTGGACGTGGGGGGGATCAGGGTGGCTACACCTTC.

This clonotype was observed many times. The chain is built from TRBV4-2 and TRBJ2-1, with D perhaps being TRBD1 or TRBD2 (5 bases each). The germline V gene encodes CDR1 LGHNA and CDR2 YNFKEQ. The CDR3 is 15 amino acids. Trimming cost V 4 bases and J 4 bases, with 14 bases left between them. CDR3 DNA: TGTGCCAGCAGCCCCCGGGACGAGGGATACAATGAGCAGTTCTTC. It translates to CASSPRDEGYNEQFF.

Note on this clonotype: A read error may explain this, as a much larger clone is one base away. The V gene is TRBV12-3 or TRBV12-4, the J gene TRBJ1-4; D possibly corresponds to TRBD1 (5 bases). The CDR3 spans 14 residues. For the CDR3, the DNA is TGTGCCAACAGTTTTGGGGGAACTAATGAAAAACTGTTTTTT. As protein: CANSFGGTNEKLFF.

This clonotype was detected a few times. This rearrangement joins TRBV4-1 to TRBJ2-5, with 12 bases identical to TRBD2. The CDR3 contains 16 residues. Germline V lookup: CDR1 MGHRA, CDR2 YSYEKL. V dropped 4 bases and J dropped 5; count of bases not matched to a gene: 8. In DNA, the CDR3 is TGCGCCAGCAGCCCTCTAGCGGGAGGGCCCGCGGAGACCCAGTACTTC. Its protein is CASSPLAGGPAETQYF.